The T cell receptor beta chain under discussion was sequenced for a study of PD-1 blockade in mismatch repair-deficient tumors (TCRdb year 2017). In terms of the full investigation: The trial enrolled some 90 consecutive patients with approximately twelve mismatch repair-deficient cancer types between 2013 and 2016, all previously treated and progressing. Tumor-associated T cell clones in the peripheral blood of patients responding to PD-1 blockade were tracked using deep sequencing of TCR CDR3 regions.

This clone was detected only a few times. The specificity of this receptor is unknown. Within one base of it there is no much larger clone, and no base qualities were kept. Trimming removed 4 bases from V and 4 bases from J; the gene matches leave 3 bases unexplained. The CDR3 goes from the cysteine to the phenylalanine over 14 residues. CDR3 DNA only is kept here, 42 bases in frame from base 1. Reading the germline V gene gives CDR1 MNHEY and CDR2 SVGAGI. Library method: the immunoSEQ multiplex PCR assay. The immuneACCESS repertoire file appears here via TCRdb, limited to in-frame rearrangements. These files lack a portion of the clones; in checked studies, under half of the deficit traces to unresolved V genes, and the cause of the others is not known. Counted in this sample were some 120,000 clones; 88% of them appeared once. Approximately 12% of the sample rests with the top ten. The investigation overall reported the following: Clones residing in the tumor, which were often undetectable in blood before treatment, expanded quickly after pembrolizumab and then contracted, generally before radiologic responses.

For every enrolled patient, mismatch repair deficiency was confirmed by either polymerase chain reaction or immunohistochemistry. TCR sequencing was performed for a few patients who responded to pembrolizumab therapy. Pembrolizumab PD-1 blockade was prospectively tested in advanced mismatch repair-deficient cancers, regardless of tissue of origin, in the phase II trial. Peripheral blood T cell samples were gathered serially, both before PD-1 blockade started and at multiple time points afterward. Blood sampling times were expressed in weeks after the first pembrolizumab dose. The sequence was collected from an adult with mismatch repair-deficient cancer. Source: peripheral blood, taken approximately 72 weeks after starting pembrolizumab. The rearranged chain carries TRBV6-5 and TRBJ2-1, with 8 bases matching TRBD2. The sequenced DNA is TGTGCCAGCAGTTCCCGGGGGGGTTACAATGAGCAGTTCTTC. Translated, this is CASSSRGGYNEQFF.